These 21 T cell receptor beta chains share one sample of origin, sequenced in a study of cytomegalovirus exposure and HLA in healthy donors. The PCR was carried out with 60 Vbeta primers and 13 Jbeta primers. Profiling relied on immunoSEQ multiplex PCR, and the TCRdb table lists in-frame clones only, not all of them. This sample carries more than 130,000 clones, about 86% of them seen once, and the ten largest clones take 3.5% to 5%. The sequencing input was PBMCs. These receptors were obtained from a man in his forties or fifties in good health and CMV-seropositive.

Written as DNA, the CDR3 is TGTGCCAGCAGTCGTCGCGGAGGTTACGCTGAAGCTTTCTTT. As protein: CASSRRGGYAEAFF. V and J are TRBV7-2 and TRBJ1-1, with D hard to call. Per germline, CDR1 SGHTA and CDR2 FQGNSA. The CDR3 runs to 14 residues. V lost 6 bases and J lost 6, with 17 bases in between.

The CDR3 nucleotides are TGTGCCAGCAGCGTAGGAGAGACAGGGGGGTACAATGAGCAGTTCTTC. Its translation: CASSVGETGGYNEQFF. The chain recombines TRBV9 with TRBJ2-1; 9 bases line up with TRBD1. In germline, CDR1 is SGDLS, CDR2 YYNGEE. The CDR3 covers 16 residues. V gave up 0 bases and J gave up 4 bases; unmatched junction bases: 5.

This clone came up a few times. J is TRBJ2-1 and V is TRBV6-6; 7 bases agree with TRBD1. The CDR3 has 15 amino acids. The germline gives CDR1 MNHNY, CDR2 SVGAGI (reference sequence). Trimming took 5 bases from V and 6 from J; bases not matched to a gene: 10. CDR3 in amino acids: CASSDTGAFGNEQFF. For the CDR3, the DNA is TGTGCCAGCAGTGACACAGGGGCTTTTGGCAATGAGCAGTTCTTC.

The genes are TRBV6-6 and TRBJ2-7; 11 nucleotides agree with TRBD1. This CDR3 is 16 amino acids long. The V segment lost 0 bases and the J segment 2 bases; nucleotides outside the gene matches: 3. Germline V gives CDR1 MNHNY, CDR2 SVGAGI (reference sequence). Written as DNA, the CDR3 is TGTGCCAGCAGTTACTCCAGGACAGGGGGCACCTACGAGCAGTACTTC. This translates into CASSYSRTGGTYEQYF.

For the CDR3, the DNA is TGTGCCACCCTTGACAGGCCCTATGGCTACACCTTC. It yields the protein CATLDRPYGYTF. The gene calls are TRBV27 and TRBJ1-2; possible D gene TRBD1, 6 bases. This CDR3 has 12 amino acids. V was shortened by 10 bases and J by 4 bases, with 13 bases between the two germline ends. CDR1 MNHEY and CDR2 SMNVEV come from the germline V gene (reference sequence).

The CDR3 is CASSTWTGDTGELFF. The CDR3 DNA is TGTGCCAGCTCTACCTGGACAGGGGACACCGGGGAGCTGTTTTTT. The chain recombines TRBV18 with TRBJ2-2; 9 bases line up with TRBD1. The V gene's germline CDR1 is KGHSH and CDR2 LQKENI. The CDR3 has 15 residues. J was trimmed by 3 bases and V by 6 bases; bases with no gene match: 5.

This clone was counted a single time. CDR3 residues: CAIRAGGISPLHF. CDR3 bases: TGTGCCATCAGGGCGGGGGGTATCTCACCCCTCCACTTT. This rearrangement joins TRBV10-3 to TRBJ1-6; a weak D match, TRBD1 (5 bases). With 6 bases removed from V and 10 bases from J, the gap between germline ends came to 13 bases. This CDR3 region has 13 residues. From germline, CDR1 is ENHRY and CDR2 SYGVKD.

DNA for the CDR3: TGTGCCAGCAGTTATGGATCAGGCTCTAGCACAGATACGCAGTATTTT. Translation gives CASSYGSGSSTDTQYF. The V gene is TRBV7-3, the J gene TRBJ2-3; D gene unclear. V was pared by 6 bases and J by 0 bases, with 16 bases between. Germline V gene data show CDR1 as SGHTA and CDR2 as FQGTGA. CDR3 size: 16 residues.

The rearrangement joins TRBV11-3 to TRBJ2-7; the D is unclear. The CDR3 extends over 13 amino acids. The V and J ends lost 4 bases and 1 base respectively, with 8 bases between them. Germline V gives CDR1 SGHNT, CDR2 YENEEA. The CDR3 DNA sequence: TGTGCCAGCAGCTCCCTTAGTTCCTACGAGCAGTACTTC. Its translation is CASSSLSSYEQYF. The entire variable domain, with the rest obtained from reference TRBV11-3 and TRBJ2-7, is as follows: EAGVVQSPRYKIIEKKQPVAFWCNPISGHNTLYWYLQNLGQGPELLIRYENEEAVDDSQLPKDRFSAERLKGVDSTLKIQPAELGDSAVYLCASSSLSSYEQYFGPGTRLTVT.

This chain joins TRBV4-1 and TRBJ2-1; 9 bases agree with TRBD1. The CDR3 covers 16 residues. The V gene end was trimmed by 0 bases and the J gene end by 8 bases; junction bases not matched to a gene: 8. Germline loops: CDR1 MGHRA, CDR2 YSYEKL. The CDR3 loop reads CASSQDPGTGSHEQFF. The DNA of the CDR3 is TGCGCCAGCAGCCAAGACCCCGGGACAGGGTCCCATGAGCAGTTCTTC.

J is TRBJ1-1 and V is TRBV6-6; D gene unclear. The CDR3 loop spans 14 amino acids. Germline values: CDR1 MNHNY, CDR2 SVGAGI (reference sequence). Trimming removed 2 bases from V and 5 bases from J, with 12 bases in between. The CDR3 is CASSYVAGGTEAFF. CDR3 DNA: TGTGCCAGCAGTTACGTAGCGGGAGGTACTGAAGCTTTCTTT.

The rearrangement joins TRBV5-6 to TRBJ2-1, with 8 positions matching TRBD2. Germline CDR1 is SGHDT and CDR2 is YYEEEE. V lost 4 bases to trimming and J lost 5 bases; unmatched junction nucleotides: 5. This CDR3 is built from 14 residues. As DNA, the CDR3 is TGTGCCAGCAGCGAAGCGGGAGTCGACAATGAGCAGTTCTTC. It yields the protein CASSEAGVDNEQFF.

The chain employs TRBV5-1 and TRBJ2-2; TRBD2 matches at 13 bases. V lost 0 bases and J lost 0; bases outside the gene matches: 5. Germline loops: CDR1 SGHRS, CDR2 YFSETQ. The CDR3 extends over 19 amino acids. The CDR3 DNA follows: TGCGCCAGCAGCTTGGTGGGACTAGCGGGGTTCGCGAACACCGGGGAGCTGTTTTTT. It encodes CASSLVGLAGFANTGELFF.

This chain uses TRBV5-1 with TRBJ2-3; 7 nucleotides match TRBD1. CDR1 is SGHRS and CDR2 is YFSETQ in the germline V gene. Losses at the gene ends were 4 bases for V and 2 bases for J; bases not matched to a gene: 10. The CDR3 is made up of 16 amino acids. DNA of the CDR3: TGCGCCAGCAGCGGCGAGACAGGGTTGGTCACAGATACGCAGTATTTT. It encodes CASSGETGLVTDTQYF.

This chain uses TRBV27 with TRBJ2-6; 7 bases line up with TRBD1. V dropped 5 bases and J dropped 0; count of bases not matched to a gene: 7. Per the germline V gene, CDR1 is MNHEY and CDR2 is SMNVEV (reference sequence). CDR3 size: 17 residues. DNA for the CDR3: TGTGCCAGCAGTCTCCTGGACAGGTACTCTGGGGCCAACGTCCTGACTTTC. Translated, it gives CASSLLDRYSGANVLTF.

The chain employs TRBV6-1 and TRBJ1-2, with 11 positions matching TRBD1. This CDR3 region has 15 residues. Per germline, CDR1 MNHNS and CDR2 SASEGT. The junction had 8 bases not matched to a gene; V was cut back by 6 bases and J by 5 bases. CDR3 nucleotide sequence: TGTGCCAGCAGCGCCGGGGACAGGGGGGGGTATGGCTACACCTTC. Translation: CASSAGDRGGYGYTF.

J is TRBJ2-2 and V is TRBV4-3, with TRBD2 identical over 15 bases. Per germline, CDR1 LGHNA and CDR2 YSLEER. After removal of 4 bases from V and 3 bases from J, the junction contained 6 bases not matched to a gene. The CDR3 is 18 amino acids. The CDR3 region is CASSRGLAGGPDTGELFF. The CDR3 coding sequence is TGCGCCAGCAGCCGAGGACTAGCGGGGGGGCCGGACACCGGGGAGCTGTTTTTT.

V usage is TRBV5-1 and J usage is TRBJ1-1; 7 nucleotides line up with TRBD1. CDR1 and CDR2 from the germline V gene are SGHRS and YFSETQ. J gave up 0 bases and V 7 bases, and 6 bases lay outside the gene matches. CDR3 length: 14 residues. Written as DNA, the CDR3 is TGCGCCAGCGGTGCACAGGGGATGAACACTGAAGCTTTCTTT. It encodes CASGAQGMNTEAFF.

The V gene is TRBV30, the J gene TRBJ2-7, with D possibly matching TRBD1 (5 bases). Germline values: CDR1 GTSNPN, CDR2 SVGIG (reference sequence). Trimming took 3 bases from V and 2 from J, leaving 20 bases between them. The length of the CDR3 is 16 residues. The CDR3 DNA is TGTGCCTGGAGCCCCCTACCAGGGATCTCCCCCTACGAGCAGTACTTC. This gives the protein CAWSPLPGISPYEQYF.

The rearrangement links TRBV18 to TRBJ1-5; TRBD1 agrees at 8 bases. Germline CDR1 KGHSH, CDR2 LQKENI. The ends lost 3 bases at V and 2 bases at J; junction bases unmatched: 3. This CDR3 comprises 15 residues. In DNA, the CDR3 is TGTGCCAGCTCACCCGACAGGGGAGGCAATCAGCCCCAGCATTTT. Translation: CASSPDRGGNQPQHF. Variable domain in full (rest from reference TRBV18 and TRBJ1-5): NAGVMQNPRHLVRRRGQEARLRCSPMKGHSHVYWYRQLPEEGLKFMVYLQKENIIDESGMPKERFSAEFPKEGPSILRIQQVVRGDSAAYFCASSPDRGGNQPQHFGDGTRLSIL.

This clone was counted only a few times. This sequence joins TRBV5-4 and TRBJ1-2; maybe TRBD1 (6 bases). V lost 4 bases and J lost 4, with 14 bases in between. The CDR3 is 14 residues long. CDR1 and CDR2 (germline): SGHNT, YYREEE (reference sequence). The CDR3 DNA follows: TGTGCCAGCAGCGAAAAGTCAGGGGCCTATGGCTACACCTTC. Protein sequence: CASSEKSGAYGYTF.